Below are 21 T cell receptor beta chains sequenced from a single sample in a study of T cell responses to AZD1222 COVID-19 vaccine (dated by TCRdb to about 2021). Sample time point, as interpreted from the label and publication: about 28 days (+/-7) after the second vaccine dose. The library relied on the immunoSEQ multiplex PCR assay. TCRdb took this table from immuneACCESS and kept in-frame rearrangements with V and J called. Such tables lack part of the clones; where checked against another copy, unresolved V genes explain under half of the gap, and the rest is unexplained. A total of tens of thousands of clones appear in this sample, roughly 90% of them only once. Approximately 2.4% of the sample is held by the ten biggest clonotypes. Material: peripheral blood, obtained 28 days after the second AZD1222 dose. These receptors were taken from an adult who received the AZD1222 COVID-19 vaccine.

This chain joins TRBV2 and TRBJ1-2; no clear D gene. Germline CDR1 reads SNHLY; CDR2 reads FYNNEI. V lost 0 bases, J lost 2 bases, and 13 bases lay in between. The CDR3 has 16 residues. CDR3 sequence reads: CASSEASGNANYGYTF. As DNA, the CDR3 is TGTGCCAGCAGTGAAGCGTCGGGGAACGCCAACTATGGCTACACCTTC. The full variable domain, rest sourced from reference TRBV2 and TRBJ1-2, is EPEVTQTPSHQVTQMGQEVILRCVPISNHLYFYWYRQILGQKVEFLVSFYNNEISEKSEIFDDQFSVERPDGSNFTLKIRSTKLEDSAMYFCASSEASGNANYGYTFGSGTRLTVV.

CDR3 amino acids: CAISDDNSPLHF. CDR3 nucleotide sequence: TGTGCCATCAGTGATGACAATTCACCCCTCCACTTT. The gene calls are TRBV10-3 and TRBJ1-6; no definite D call. Deletions cut 3 bases from V and 7 bases from J, with 4 bases between. The germline CDR1 and CDR2 sequences are ENHRY and SYGVKD. CDR3 size: 12 residues.

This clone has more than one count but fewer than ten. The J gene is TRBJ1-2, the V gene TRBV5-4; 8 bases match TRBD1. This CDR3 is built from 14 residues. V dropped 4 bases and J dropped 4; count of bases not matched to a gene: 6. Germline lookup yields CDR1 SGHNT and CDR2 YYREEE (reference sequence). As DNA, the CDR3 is TGTGCCAGCAGCCCAGGACAGGGAATCTATGGCTACACCTTC. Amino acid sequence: CASSPGQGIYGYTF. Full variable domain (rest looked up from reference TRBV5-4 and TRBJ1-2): ETGVTQSPTHLIKTRGQQVTLRCSSQSGHNTVSWYQQALGQGPQFIFQYYREEENGRGNFPPRFSGLQFPNYSSELNVNALELDDSALYLCASSPGQGIYGYTFGSGTRLTVV.

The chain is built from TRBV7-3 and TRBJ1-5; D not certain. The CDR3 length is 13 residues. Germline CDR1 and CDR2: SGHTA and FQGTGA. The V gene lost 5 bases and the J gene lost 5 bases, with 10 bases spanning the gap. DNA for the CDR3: TGTGCCAGCAGCGCAACGGGCGATCAGCCCCAGCATTTT. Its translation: CASSATGDQPQHF.

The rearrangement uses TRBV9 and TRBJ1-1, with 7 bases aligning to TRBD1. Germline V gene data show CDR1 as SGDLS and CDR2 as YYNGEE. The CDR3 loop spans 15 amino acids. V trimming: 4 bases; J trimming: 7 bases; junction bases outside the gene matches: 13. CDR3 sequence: CASSQDGTAINEAFF. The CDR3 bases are TGTGCCAGCAGCCAAGACGGGACAGCGATTAATGAAGCTTTCTTT.

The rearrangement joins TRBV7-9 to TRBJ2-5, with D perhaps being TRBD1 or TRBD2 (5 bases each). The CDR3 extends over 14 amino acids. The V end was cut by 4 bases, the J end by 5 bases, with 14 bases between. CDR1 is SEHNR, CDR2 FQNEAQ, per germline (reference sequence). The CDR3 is CASSSGQTGETQYF. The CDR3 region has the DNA TGTGCCAGCAGCTCGGGGCAAACGGGGGAGACCCAGTACTTC.

CDR3 nucleotide sequence: TGTGCCAGCAGCTCCAGCGGGGATTCCTACAATGAGCAGTTCTTC. Translated: CASSSSGDSYNEQFF. The chain has TRBV9 and TRBJ2-1, with TRBD2 matching over 7 bases. This CDR3 comprises 15 residues. Germline assignment: CDR1 SGDLS and CDR2 YYNGEE. V was pared by 4 bases and J by 1 base, with 5 bases of the junction left unmatched.

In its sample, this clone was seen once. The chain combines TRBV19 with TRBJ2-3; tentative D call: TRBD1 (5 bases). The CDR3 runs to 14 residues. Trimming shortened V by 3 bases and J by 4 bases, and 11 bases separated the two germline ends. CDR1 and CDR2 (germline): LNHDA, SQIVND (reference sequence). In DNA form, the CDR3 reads TGTGCCAGTAGTATGAGCAGGGTGGCAGATACGCAGTATTTT. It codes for CASSMSRVADTQYF.

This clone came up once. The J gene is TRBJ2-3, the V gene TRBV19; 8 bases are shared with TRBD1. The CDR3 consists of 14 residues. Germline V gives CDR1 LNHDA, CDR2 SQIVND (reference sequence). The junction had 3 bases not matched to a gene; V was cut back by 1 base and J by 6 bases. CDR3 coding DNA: TGTGCCAGTAGTATAGGGCAGGGGGCGGATACGCAGTATTTT. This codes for CASSIGQGADTQYF.

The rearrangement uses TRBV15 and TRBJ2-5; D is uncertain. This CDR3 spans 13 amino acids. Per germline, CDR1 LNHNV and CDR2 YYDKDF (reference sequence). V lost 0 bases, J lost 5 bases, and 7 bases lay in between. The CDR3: CATSRDLKETQYF. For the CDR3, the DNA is TGTGCCACCAGCAGAGATCTTAAGGAGACCCAGTACTTC.

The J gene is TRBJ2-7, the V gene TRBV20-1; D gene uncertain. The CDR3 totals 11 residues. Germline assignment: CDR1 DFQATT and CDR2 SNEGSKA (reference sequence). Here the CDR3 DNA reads TGCAGCTCCCCGGCACCCTACGAGCAGTACTTC. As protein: CSSPAPYEQYF.

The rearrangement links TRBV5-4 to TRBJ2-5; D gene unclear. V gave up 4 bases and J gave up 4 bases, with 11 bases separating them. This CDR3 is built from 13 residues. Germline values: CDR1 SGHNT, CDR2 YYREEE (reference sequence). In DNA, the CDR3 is TGTGCCAGCAGCCCCTTGGACGGAGAGACCCAGTACTTC. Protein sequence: CASSPLDGETQYF.

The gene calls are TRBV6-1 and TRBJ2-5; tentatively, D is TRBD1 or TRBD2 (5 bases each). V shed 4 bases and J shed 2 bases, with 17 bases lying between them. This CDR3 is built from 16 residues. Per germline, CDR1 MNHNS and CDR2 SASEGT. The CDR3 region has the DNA TGTGCCAGCAGTGGACGACAGACCTCGGGGCAAGAGACCCAGTACTTC. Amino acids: CASSGRQTSGQETQYF.

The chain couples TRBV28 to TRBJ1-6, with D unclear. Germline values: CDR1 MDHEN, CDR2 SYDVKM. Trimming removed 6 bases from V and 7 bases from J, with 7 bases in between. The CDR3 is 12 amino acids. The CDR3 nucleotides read TGTGCCAGCAGCCTTGAAAATTCACCCCTCCACTTT. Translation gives CASSLENSPLHF.

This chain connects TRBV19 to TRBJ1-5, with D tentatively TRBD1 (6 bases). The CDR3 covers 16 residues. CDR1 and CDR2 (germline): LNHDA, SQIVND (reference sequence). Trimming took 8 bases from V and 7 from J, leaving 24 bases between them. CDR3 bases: TGTGCCAGTTCTACCGGGACAAGGGTTTCAGCCCAGCCCCAGCATTTT. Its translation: CASSTGTRVSAQPQHF.

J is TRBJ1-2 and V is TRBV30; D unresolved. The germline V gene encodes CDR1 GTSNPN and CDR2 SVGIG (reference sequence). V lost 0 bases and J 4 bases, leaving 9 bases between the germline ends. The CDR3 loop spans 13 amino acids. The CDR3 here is CAWSVIRGYGYTF. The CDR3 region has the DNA TGTGCCTGGAGTGTAATACGTGGCTATGGCTACACCTTC.

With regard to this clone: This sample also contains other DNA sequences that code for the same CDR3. The CDR3 is CASSLEGGNQPQHF. The DNA for the CDR3 is TGCGCCAGCAGCTTGGAAGGGGGCAATCAGCCCCAGCATTTT. This rearrangement joins TRBV5-1 to TRBJ1-5; TRBD1 is a possible D gene (5 bases). The CDR3 runs to 14 residues. Germline V gene lookup returns CDR1 SGHRS and CDR2 YFSETQ. V lost 0 bases and J lost 2, with 6 bases in between.

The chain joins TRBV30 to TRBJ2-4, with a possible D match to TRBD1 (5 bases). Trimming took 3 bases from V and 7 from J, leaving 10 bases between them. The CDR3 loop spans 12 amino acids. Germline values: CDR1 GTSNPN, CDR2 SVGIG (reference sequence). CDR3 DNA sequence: TGTGCCTGGAGCCCCCCAGGGAACATTCAGTACTTC. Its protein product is CAWSPPGNIQYF.

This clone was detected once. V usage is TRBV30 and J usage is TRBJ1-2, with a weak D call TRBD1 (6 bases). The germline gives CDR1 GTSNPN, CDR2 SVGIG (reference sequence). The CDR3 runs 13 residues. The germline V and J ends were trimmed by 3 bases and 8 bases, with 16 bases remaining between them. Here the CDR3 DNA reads TGTGCCTGGAGGTCAACAGGGACGGGCGGCTACACCTTC. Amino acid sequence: CAWRSTGTGGYTF.

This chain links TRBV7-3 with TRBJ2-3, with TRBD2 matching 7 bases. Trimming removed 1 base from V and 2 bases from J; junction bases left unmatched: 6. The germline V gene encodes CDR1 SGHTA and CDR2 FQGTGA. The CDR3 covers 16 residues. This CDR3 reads CASSLNSGPITDTQYF. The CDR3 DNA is TGTGCCAGCAGCTTAAATAGCGGGCCGATCACAGATACGCAGTATTTT.

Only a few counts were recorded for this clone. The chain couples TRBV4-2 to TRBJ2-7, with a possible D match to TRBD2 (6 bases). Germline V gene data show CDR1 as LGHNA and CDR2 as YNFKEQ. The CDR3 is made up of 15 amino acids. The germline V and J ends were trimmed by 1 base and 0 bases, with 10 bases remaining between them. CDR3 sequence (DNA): TGTGCCAGCAGCCAAGTCAGCGGGCCCTCCTACGAGCAGTACTTC. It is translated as CASSQVSGPSYEQYF.